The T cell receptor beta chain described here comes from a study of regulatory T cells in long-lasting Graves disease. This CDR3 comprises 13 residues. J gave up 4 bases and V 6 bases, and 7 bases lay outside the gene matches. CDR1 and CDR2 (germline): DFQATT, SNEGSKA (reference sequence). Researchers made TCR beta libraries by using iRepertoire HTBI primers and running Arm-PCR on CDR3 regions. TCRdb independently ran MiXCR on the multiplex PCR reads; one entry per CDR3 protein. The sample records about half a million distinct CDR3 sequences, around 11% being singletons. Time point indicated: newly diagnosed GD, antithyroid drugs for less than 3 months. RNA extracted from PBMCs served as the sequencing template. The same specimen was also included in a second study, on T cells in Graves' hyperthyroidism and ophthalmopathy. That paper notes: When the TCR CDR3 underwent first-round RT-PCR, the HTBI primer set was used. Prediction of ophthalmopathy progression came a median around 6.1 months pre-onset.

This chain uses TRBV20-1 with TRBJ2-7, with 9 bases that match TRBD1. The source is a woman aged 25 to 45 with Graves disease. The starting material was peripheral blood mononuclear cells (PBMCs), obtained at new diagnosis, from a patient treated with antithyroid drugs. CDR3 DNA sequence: TGCAGTGCCCCCCGACAGGGGGTATACGAGCAGTACTTC. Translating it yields CSAPRQGVYEQYF.